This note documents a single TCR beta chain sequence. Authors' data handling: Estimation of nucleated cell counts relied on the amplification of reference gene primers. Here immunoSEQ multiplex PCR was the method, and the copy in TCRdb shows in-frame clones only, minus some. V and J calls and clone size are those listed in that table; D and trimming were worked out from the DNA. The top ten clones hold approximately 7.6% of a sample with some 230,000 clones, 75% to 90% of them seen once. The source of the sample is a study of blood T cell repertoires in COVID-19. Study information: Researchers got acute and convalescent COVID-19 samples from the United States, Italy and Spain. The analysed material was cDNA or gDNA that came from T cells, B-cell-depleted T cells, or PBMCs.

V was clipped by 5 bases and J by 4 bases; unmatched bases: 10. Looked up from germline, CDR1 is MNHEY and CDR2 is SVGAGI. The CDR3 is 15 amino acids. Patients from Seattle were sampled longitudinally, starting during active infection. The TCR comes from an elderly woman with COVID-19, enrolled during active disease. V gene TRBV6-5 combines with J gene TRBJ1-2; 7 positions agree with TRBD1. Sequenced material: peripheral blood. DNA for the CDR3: TGTGCCAGCAGTCAGAAGGCAGGGGGTATCTATGGCTACACCTTC. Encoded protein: CASSQKAGGIYGYTF.